Below are 18 T cell receptor beta chains sequenced from a single sample in a study of cytomegalovirus exposure and HLA in healthy donors. Researchers ran the PCR with 60 Vbeta and 13 Jbeta primers. The table came from immunoSEQ multiplex PCR; TCRdb's copy has only in-frame clones and leaves some out. The profile shows some 78,000 clones, 65% to 80% of them singletons. The sample was PBMCs. These receptors all stem from a middle-aged woman in good health and CMV-seropositive.

This clone was detected only a few times. This chain connects TRBV6-5 to TRBJ2-7; 7 bases map to TRBD2. Per the germline V gene, CDR1 is MNHEY and CDR2 is SVGAGI. This CDR3 region has 14 residues. Trimming removed 2 bases from V and 5 bases from J; junction bases left unmatched: 6. CDR3 sequence: CASSYRHGRDEQYF. The CDR3 nucleotides are TGTGCCAGCAGTTACCGTCATGGGAGGGACGAGCAGTACTTC.

This chain joins TRBV5-1 and TRBJ1-4; 7 bases fit TRBD1. V trimming: 4 bases; J trimming: 1 base; junction bases outside the gene matches: 1. The CDR3 is 14 amino acids. Germline assignment: CDR1 SGHRS and CDR2 YFSETQ. The CDR3 here is CASSQGETNEKLFF. DNA for the CDR3: TGCGCCAGCAGCCAGGGGGAAACTAATGAAAAACTGTTTTTT.

The V gene is TRBV27, the J gene TRBJ2-5; 11 positions match TRBD1. V lost 5 bases, J lost 5 bases, and 10 bases stayed unmatched. The CDR3 has 16 residues. Germline V CDR1 and CDR2: MNHEY, SMNVEV (reference sequence). The CDR3 loop reads CASSPPGQGVGETQYF. As DNA, the CDR3 is TGTGCCAGCAGTCCCCCGGGACAGGGGGTCGGGGAGACCCAGTACTTC.

The chain recombines TRBV4-1 with TRBJ2-7; the D gene is possibly TRBD1 (6 bases). The CDR3 is 19 residues long. Germline loops: CDR1 MGHRA, CDR2 YSYEKL. Trimming removed 1 base from V and 0 bases from J, with 22 bases in between. The CDR3 DNA reads as TGCGCCAGCAGCCAAGCCCTCCCCCGGGCAGGGACAATCTCCTACGAGCAGTACTTC. Encoded protein: CASSQALPRAGTISYEQYF.

This chain connects TRBV6-1 to TRBJ2-5; no reliable D call. This CDR3 is built from 13 residues. The germline gives CDR1 MNHNS, CDR2 SASEGT. The V end lost 7 bases, the J end lost 1 base, and 10 bases lay between the germline ends. The CDR3 loop is CASNPGLQETQYF. CDR3 nucleotides: TGTGCCAGCAACCCCGGTCTCCAAGAGACCCAGTACTTC.

V gene TRBV9 combines with J gene TRBJ2-5; TRBD2 might be the D (5 bases). V lost 3 bases and J 1 base, leaving 19 bases between the germline ends. CDR3 length: 17 residues. In germline, CDR1 is SGDLS, CDR2 YYNGEE. The CDR3 region has the DNA TGTGCCAGCAGCGCGGAGATCGGCCTCGCGGGCCAAGAGACCCAGTACTTC. It translates to CASSAEIGLAGQETQYF.

J is TRBJ2-3 and V is TRBV9, with D possibly being TRBD2 (6 bases). V lost 1 base and J 0 bases, leaving 15 bases between the germline ends. The CDR3 has 17 amino acids. Germline CDR1 and CDR2: SGDLS and YYNGEE. The CDR3 protein is CASSVLGGPPSTDTQYF. CDR3 nucleotide sequence: TGTGCCAGCAGCGTACTGGGGGGACCCCCTAGCACAGATACGCAGTATTTT.

The chain couples TRBV7-9 to TRBJ1-2, with no clear D. The V gene lost 1 base and the J gene lost 4 bases, with 22 bases spanning the gap. This CDR3 spans 18 amino acids. CDR1 is SEHNR and CDR2 is FQNEAQ in the germline V gene (reference sequence). CDR3 sequence (DNA): TGTGCCAGCAGCTTAGTTAGTTTGCGGGAGGAACAGACCTATGGCTACACCTTC. Translated, it gives CASSLVSLREEQTYGYTF.

The V gene is TRBV4-1, the J gene TRBJ2-3; TRBD1 aligns across 9 bases. The CDR3 has 17 residues. Germline V gives CDR1 MGHRA, CDR2 YSYEKL. With V trimmed by 1 base and J by 4 bases, 9 bases remained unmatched. CDR3 protein: CASSQVPGQGSPDTQYF. CDR3 DNA: TGCGCCAGCAGCCAAGTTCCGGGACAGGGATCACCAGATACGCAGTATTTT.

This chain links TRBV5-6 with TRBJ1-4, with D unresolved. Germline values: CDR1 SGHDT, CDR2 YYEEEE. This CDR3 comprises 13 residues. The V end was cut by 4 bases, the J end by 3 bases, with 7 bases between. CDR3 region: CASSPSPNEKLFF. CDR3 nucleotide sequence: TGTGCCAGCAGCCCTTCCCCTAATGAAAAACTGTTTTTT.

The V gene is TRBV21-1, the J gene TRBJ1-1; the table's TRBD1 call for D was not verified on the DNA. TRBV21-1 is noted as a pseudogene. This CDR3 has 16 residues. CDR3 sequence: CASSNLQGSLNTEAFF. DNA of the CDR3: TGTGCCAGCAGCAACCTACAGGGGTCCCTGAACACTGAAGCTTTCTTT.

The chain combines TRBV9 with TRBJ2-3, with TRBD2 identical over 7 bases. The CDR3 extends over 16 amino acids. CDR1 is SGDLS and CDR2 is YYNGEE in the germline V gene. J gave up 2 bases and V 0 bases, and 6 bases lay outside the gene matches. CDR3 DNA sequence: TGTGCCAGCAGCGTAGGACTAGCCCTTTCCACAGATACGCAGTATTTT. It specifies CASSVGLALSTDTQYF.

The CDR3 DNA sequence: TGTGCCAGCAGCTTACTTATTGAGAATGAGCAGTTCTTC. As protein: CASSLLIENEQFF. The chain uses TRBV7-8 and TRBJ2-1; D uncertain. V was clipped by 2 bases and J by 7 bases, with 9 bases between them. This CDR3 has 13 amino acids. Germline V CDR1 and CDR2: SGHVS, FQNEAQ.

V is TRBV5-1 and J is TRBJ2-7, with 12 bases lining up with TRBD1. This CDR3 is built from 14 residues. V was clipped by 4 bases and J by 6 bases; unmatched bases: 5. The V gene's germline CDR1 is SGHRS and CDR2 YFSETQ. This CDR3 is CASSIGTGGSEQYF. The CDR3 DNA reads TGCGCCAGCAGCATAGGGACAGGGGGCAGCGAGCAGTACTTC.

This clone has just a few counts. Mismatch with germline at one junction end may stem from a read error. This chain uses TRBV30 with TRBJ2-3; D gene ambiguous. Germline V gives CDR1 GTSNPN, CDR2 SVGIG (reference sequence). The CDR3 has 11 amino acids. CDR3 loop: CAWSVLRSAHF. The DNA of the CDR3 is TGTGCCTGGAGTGTTCTCCGTTCAGCGCATTTT.

The V and J genes are TRBV5-1 and TRBJ2-7; 8 bases align to TRBD1. J gave up 0 bases and V 2 bases, and 1 base lay outside the gene matches. This CDR3 is built from 14 residues. CDR1 is SGHRS and CDR2 is YFSETQ in the germline V gene. As DNA, the CDR3 is TGCGCCAGCAGCTTCGGGACAGGCTCCTACGAGCAGTACTTC. Protein sequence: CASSFGTGSYEQYF.

CDR3 in DNA: TGTGCCAGCAGTGCTAGGGGCGGACGGGAGTTGTACGAGCAGTACTTC. This sequence encodes CASSARGGRELYEQYF. The chain links TRBV7-6 to TRBJ2-7; maybe TRBD2 (6 bases). Trimming left V 6 bases short and J 4 bases short, with 22 bases between. Per the germline V gene, CDR1 is SGHVS and CDR2 is FNYEAQ. The CDR3 loop spans 16 amino acids. Variable domain in full (rest from reference TRBV7-6 and TRBJ2-7): GAGVSQSPRYKVTKRGQDVALRCDPISGHVSLYWYRQALGQGPEFLTYFNYEAQQDKSGLPNDRFSAERPEGSISTLTIQRTEQRDSAMYRCASSARGGRELYEQYFGPGTRLTVT.

The chain employs TRBV28 and TRBJ1-2; D not certain. Germline values: CDR1 MDHEN, CDR2 SYDVKM. Trimming removed 4 bases from V and 2 bases from J, with 17 bases in between. The CDR3 consists of 16 residues. The CDR3 is CASSSGRQTRNYGYTF. In DNA, the CDR3 is TGTGCCAGCAGTTCTGGCAGGCAAACTAGGAACTATGGCTACACCTTC.